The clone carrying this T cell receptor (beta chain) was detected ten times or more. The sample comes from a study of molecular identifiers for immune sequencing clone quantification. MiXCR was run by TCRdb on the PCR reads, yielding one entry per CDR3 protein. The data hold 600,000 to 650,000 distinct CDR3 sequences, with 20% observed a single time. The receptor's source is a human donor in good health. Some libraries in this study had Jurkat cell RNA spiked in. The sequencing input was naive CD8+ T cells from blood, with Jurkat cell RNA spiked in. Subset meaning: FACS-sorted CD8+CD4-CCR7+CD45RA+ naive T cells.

For the CDR3, the DNA is TGTGCCAGCAGTTTATCTGGCGGGAGAAACGAGCAGTACTTC. Translating it yields CASSLSGGRNEQYF. The chain recombines TRBV27 with TRBJ2-7; 7 nucleotides align to TRBD2. V dropped 0 bases and J dropped 5; count of bases not matched to a gene: 4. CDR3 size: 14 residues. Germline CDR1 is MNHEY and CDR2 is SMNVEV (reference sequence).